These 18 T cell receptor beta chains came from one sample sequenced in a study of T cells after yellow fever vaccination. One entry per CDR3 protein, called by TCRdb with MiXCR from the 5' RACE reads. The top ten clones hold 17% of a sample with approximately 580,000 distinct CDR3 sequences, roughly a sixth of them seen once. The sequencing used PBMCs, collected around 5 days after the first yellow fever vaccination. These receptors came from a man between 18 and 29 years old who received the YFV17D yellow fever vaccine.

The chain carries TRBV20-1 and TRBJ2-1; the D gene is possibly TRBD1 (8 bases). The CDR3 loop spans 14 amino acids. With 3 bases removed from V and 5 bases from J, the gap between germline ends came to 14 bases. Germline V gives CDR1 DFQATT, CDR2 SNEGSKA (reference sequence). The CDR3 DNA reads as TGCAGTGCTAGGGGAGGGACAGGCAACAATGAGCAGTTCTTC. This translates into CSARGGTGNNEQFF.

This clonotype was detected a few times. V and J are TRBV20-1 and TRBJ2-2, with D possibly called TRBD1 or TRBD2 (6 bases each). This CDR3 has 15 residues. Trimming pared 4 bases from V and 1 base from J, leaving 13 bases between. Germline loops: CDR1 DFQATT, CDR2 SNEGSKA (reference sequence). Here the CDR3 DNA reads TGCAGTGCTAACGGTGGGGGGCTGAACACCGGGGAGCTGTTTTTT. Translated: CSANGGGLNTGELFF.

V usage is TRBV15 and J usage is TRBJ1-2; possible D gene TRBD1, 5 bases. The CDR3 is 14 residues long. From germline, CDR1 is LNHNV and CDR2 YYDKDF (reference sequence). Trimming took off 8 bases at V and 3 bases at J, with 16 bases between the two ends. The CDR3 DNA reads as TGTGCCACCCAGGGAACCAGGCCGGACTATGGCTACACCTTC. Translation: CATQGTRPDYGYTF.

This sequence joins TRBV29-1 and TRBJ1-1, with a weak D call TRBD1 (5 bases). The germline gives CDR1 SQVTM, CDR2 ANQGSEA. V was shortened by 6 bases and J by 4 bases, with 12 bases between the two germline ends. The length of the CDR3 is 12 residues. CDR3 sequence reads: CSVHRMGTEAFF. The DNA of the CDR3 is TGCAGCGTGCACAGGATGGGCACTGAAGCTTTCTTT.

This rearrangement joins TRBV7-2 to TRBJ2-5; 12 bases fit TRBD2. Germline V lookup: CDR1 SGHTA, CDR2 FQGNSA. The ends lost 6 bases at V and 2 bases at J; junction bases unmatched: 4. The CDR3 sequence is 15 residues long. The CDR3 DNA reads as TGTGCCAGCAGGTGGACTAGCGGGGAACAAGAGACCCAGTACTTC. It translates to CASRWTSGEQETQYF. The full variable domain, completed using reference TRBV7-2 and TRBJ2-5, is GAGVSQSPSNKVTEKGKDVELRCDPISGHTALYWYRQSLGQGLEFLIYFQGNSAPDKSGLPSDRFSAERTGGSVSTLTIQRTQQEDSAVYLCASRWTSGEQETQYFGPGTRLLVL.

The J gene is TRBJ1-2, the V gene TRBV6-4; perhaps TRBD1 as D (6 bases). There are 13 residues in the CDR3. Germline V gives CDR1 MRHNA, CDR2 SNTAGT. Deletions cut 3 bases from V and 6 bases from J, with 11 bases between. The CDR3 region has the DNA TGTGCCAGCAGTGATTCCGGGACACATGGCTACACCTTC. This gives the protein CASSDSGTHGYTF.

The chain employs TRBV20-1 and TRBJ2-7; D remains ambiguous. The CDR3 runs to 14 residues. Germline-derived CDR1 and CDR2 are DFQATT and SNEGSKA (reference sequence). Trimming cost V 1 base and J 4 bases, with 14 bases left between them. The DNA of the CDR3 is TGCAGTGCTAGAGCTCCGCAGCTAGTTTACGAGCAGTACGTC. Amino acid sequence: CSARAPQLVYEQYV.

This clonotype was counted a few times. The genes are TRBV6-6 and TRBJ2-3, with unresolved D. Germline values: CDR1 MNHNY, CDR2 SVGAGI (reference sequence). The CDR3 is 13 residues long. The V gene lost 10 bases and the J gene lost 0 bases, with 11 bases spanning the gap. CDR3 sequence (DNA): TGTGCCACCCAAATCCCGAGCACAGATACGCAGTATTTT. This sequence encodes CATQIPSTDTQYF.

This clonotype came up a few times. This chain joins TRBV7-2 and TRBJ2-1, with D possibly matching TRBD2 (6 bases). V shed 5 bases and J shed 3 bases, with 14 bases lying between them. The CDR3 runs 15 residues. The germline V gene encodes CDR1 SGHTA and CDR2 FQGNSA. CDR3 in DNA: TGTGCCAGCAGCGGGAATGGCGGGAACTACAATGAGCAGTTCTTC. Its translation is CASSGNGGNYNEQFF.

This clonotype was seen a handful of times. This rearrangement joins TRBV4-3 to TRBJ2-5, with 7 bases aligning to TRBD2. With V trimmed by 1 base and J by 3 bases, 8 bases remained unmatched. This CDR3 spans 16 amino acids. Germline values: CDR1 LGHNA, CDR2 YSLEER. Written as DNA, the CDR3 is TGCGCCAGCAGCCAAGTTGACGGGGGGAACAAAGAGACCCAGTACTTC. It codes for CASSQVDGGNKETQYF.

This CDR3 reads CASSQQRYTDTQYF. CDR3 DNA: TGTGCCAGCAGCCAGCAACGGTACACAGATACGCAGTATTTT. The chain joins TRBV3-1 to TRBJ2-3; D gene unclear. CDR1 is LGHDT and CDR2 is YNNKEL in the germline V gene (reference sequence). Deletions cut 3 bases from V and 2 bases from J, with 9 bases between. The CDR3 is 14 residues long.

In its sample, this clonotype was seen a few times. This chain uses TRBV4-3 with TRBJ1-6; TRBD1 agrees at 9 bases. V was pared by 5 bases and J by 10 bases, with 9 bases of the junction left unmatched. Per the germline V gene, CDR1 is LGHNA and CDR2 is YSLEER. This CDR3 contains 15 residues. CDR3 region: CASSTQQGAESPLHF. The DNA of the CDR3 is TGCGCCAGCAGCACCCAACAGGGGGCAGAATCACCCCTCCACTTT.

This clonotype turned up a few times. V and J are TRBV20-1 and TRBJ2-3, with D unclear. CDR1 DFQATT and CDR2 SNEGSKA come from the germline V gene (reference sequence). The CDR3 consists of 11 residues. V was cut by 6 bases and J by 0 bases, with 4 bases left in between. The chain's CDR3 is CSASSTDTQYF. The CDR3 DNA is TGCAGTGCGAGCAGCACAGATACGCAGTATTTT.

This clonotype was detected a few times. The gene calls are TRBV7-2 and TRBJ1-4; 8 bases map to TRBD1. This CDR3 spans 14 amino acids. V shed 4 bases, J shed 8 bases, and the junction held 6 bases outside the gene matches. Germline assignment: CDR1 SGHTA and CDR2 FQGNSA. Here the CDR3 DNA reads TGTGCCAGCAGCTACGGACAGGGCCGCGAAAAACTGTTTTTT. Translating it yields CASSYGQGREKLFF.

This clonotype has only a few counts. The genes are TRBV11-2 and TRBJ2-1, with TRBD2 matching over 9 bases. Germline V lookup: CDR1 SGHAT, CDR2 FQNNGV. The CDR3 extends over 15 amino acids. J gave up 9 bases and V 5 bases, and 11 bases lay outside the gene matches. Here the CDR3 DNA reads TGTGCCAGCAGCCCGGTGCTTGGCGGGGGGGGTGAGCAGTTCTTC. Translated: CASSPVLGGGGEQFF.

The rearrangement joins TRBV7-2 to TRBJ1-1; the D gene is possibly TRBD1 (5 bases). Germline CDR1 and CDR2: SGHTA and FQGNSA. V was clipped by 8 bases and J by 2 bases, with 12 bases between them. The CDR3 has 13 amino acids. CDR3 loop: CASPGQGNTEAFF. For the CDR3, the DNA is TGTGCCAGCCCTGGGCAGGGTAACACTGAAGCTTTCTTT.

This clonotype was detected a few times. The chain couples TRBV5-1 to TRBJ2-5, with D unresolved. The germline CDR1 and CDR2 sequences are SGHRS and YFSETQ. This CDR3 comprises 15 residues. V was shortened by 0 bases and J by 4 bases, with 13 bases between the two germline ends. The CDR3 sequence is CASSLGRVLGETQYF. CDR3 DNA: TGCGCCAGCAGCTTGGGACGGGTTTTAGGAGAGACCCAGTACTTC.

V usage is TRBV7-2 and J usage is TRBJ2-5; 8 bases agree with TRBD2. Germline trimming cut 2 bases from V and 11 bases from J; bases unmatched to any gene: 4. The CDR3 extends over 12 amino acids. CDR1 SGHTA and CDR2 FQGNSA come from the germline V gene. The CDR3 protein is CASSLSSGFQYF. The CDR3, as DNA: TGTGCCAGCAGCTTATCTAGCGGGTTTCAGTACTTC.